These T cell receptor beta chains were read from a single sample in a study of cytomegalovirus exposure and HLA in healthy donors. Some clones are missing from TCRdb's copy, which holds only in-frame ones; the method was immunoSEQ multiplex PCR. The sample lists 150,000 to 200,000 clones; 80% were seen once. Sequenced: PBMCs. The receptors were sampled from a man aged 25 to 45 in good health and CMV-seropositive. The CDR3 runs from the conserved cysteine through the conserved F or W. A D gene is named only where the DNA matches it firmly. Size tells how often a clone was seen (once, few, many) or the class of an expanded clone, and some rows leave it out.

>TRBJ1-2|-|TRBV19|TRBD1
CASSTGQVYGYTF
TGTGCCAGTAGTACGGGACAGGTCTATGGCTACACCTTC
>TRBJ2-1|-|TRBV19|TRBD2
CASGLAGTSVQFF
TGTGCCAGCGGACTAGCGGGAACATCTGTGCAGTTCTTC
>TRBJ1-2|few|TRBV2|TRBD1
CASGWGQGLYGYTF
TGTGCCAGCGGGTGGGGACAGGGCCTCTATGGCTACACCTTC
>TRBJ2-7|-|TRBV7-2|TRBD2
CASSLDSASGYEQYF
TGTGCCAGCAGCTTAGATTCGGCTAGCGGCTACGAGCAGTACTTC
>TRBJ1-1|-|TRBV5-5|-
CASSSRPGTEAFF
TGTGCCAGCAGCTCCCGGCCGGGGACTGAAGCTTTCTTT
>TRBJ2-7|-|TRBV25-1|-
CASSETGTSTVGSYEQYF
TGTGCCAGCAGTGAAACCGGGACTTCCACGGTGGGCTCCTACGAGCAGTACTTC
>TRBJ2-1|-|TRBV9|-
CASSFSDSYNEQFF
TGTGCCAGCAGCTTCTCTGACAGCTACAATGAGCAGTTCTTC
>TRBJ1-4|-|TRBV7-9|-
CASSLSDSQNEKLFF
TGTGCCAGCAGCTTATCTGACAGCCAGAATGAAAAACTGTTTTTT
>TRBJ2-1|-|TRBV9|TRBD2
CASSGPTSGGPTYNEQFF
TGTGCCAGCAGCGGGCCGACTAGCGGGGGCCCAACCTACAATGAGCAGTTCTTC
>TRBJ1-1|-|TRBV5-8|-
CASSFWRNTEAFF
TGTGCCAGCAGCTTTTGGAGGAACACTGAAGCTTTCTTT
>TRBJ2-7|-|TRBV9|TRBD2
CASSVSGGASYEQYF
TGTGCCAGCAGCGTTAGCGGGGGGGCTTCCTACGAGCAGTACTTC
>TRBJ2-6|-|TRBV4-1|-
CASSQERSQTSGANVLTF
TGCGCCAGCAGCCAAGAGCGATCACAGACCTCTGGGGCCAACGTCCTGACTTTC
>TRBJ2-5|-|TRBV10-2|-
CASSFQETQYF
TGCGCCAGCAGCTTTCAAGAGACCCAGTACTTC
>TRBJ1-6|once|TRBV19|TRBD1
CASRITGGNSPLHF
TGTGCCAGTAGGATCACAGGGGGAAATTCACCCCTCCACTTT
>TRBJ1-4|-|TRBV5-1|-
CASSLARRGRGEKLFF
TGCGCCAGCAGCTTGGCCCGAAGGGGAAGGGGTGAAAAACTGTTTTTT
>TRBJ1-1|-|TRBV4-3|-
CASSQENGGMNTEAFF
TGCGCCAGCAGCCAAGAGAACGGGGGAATGAACACTGAAGCTTTCTTT
>TRBJ2-5|-|TRBV5-1|TRBD2
CASSFSGSSETQYF
TGCGCCAGCAGCTTTAGCGGGAGTTCGGAGACCCAGTACTTC
>TRBJ1-5|-|TRBV4-1|TRBD1
CASSQEVRDSDSNQPQHF
TGCGCCAGCAGCCAAGAGGTTCGGGACAGCGATAGCAATCAGCCCCAGCATTTT
>TRBJ1-1|-|TRBV9|TRBD1
CASSAGPGQGPAEAFF
TGTGCCAGCAGCGCCGGACCGGGACAGGGGCCCGCTGAAGCTTTCTTT
>TRBJ2-3|-|TRBV9|TRBD2
CASNVAGGTDTQYF
TGTGCCAGCAATGTAGCGGGAGGGACAGATACGCAGTATTTT
>TRBJ2-3|-|TRBV4-1|TRBD2
CASSLYRLAGRAQGDTQYF
TGCGCCAGCAGCCTTTACCGACTAGCGGGGCGCGCTCAGGGAGATACGCAGTATTTT
>TRBJ2-1|-|TRBV7-8|TRBD2
CASSTGLAGGKGEQFF
TGTGCCAGCAGCACTGGACTAGCGGGGGGTAAGGGTGAGCAGTTCTTC
>TRBJ1-5|-|TRBV6-6|-
CASSRRADLSNQPQHF
TGTGCCAGCAGCCGCAGGGCAGACCTTAGCAATCAGCCCCAGCATTTT
>TRBJ2-5|-|TRBV7-9|TRBD2
CASSSPGREGQTQYF
TGTGCCAGCAGCTCCCCTGGGCGGGAGGGACAGACCCAGTACTTC
>TRBJ2-3|-|TRBV5-1|-
CASLQGDFQTDTQYF
TGCGCCAGCCTCCAAGGGGACTTTCAGACAGATACGCAGTATTTT
>TRBJ1-2|-|TRBV4-3|TRBD1
CASSQVGQGAIDYGYTF
TGCGCCAGCAGCCAAGTCGGACAGGGGGCAATAGACTATGGCTACACCTTC
>TRBJ2-7|-|TRBV6-1|TRBD1
CASKTGTGSSYEQYF
TGTGCCAGCAAAACCGGGACAGGCAGCTCCTACGAGCAGTACTTC
>TRBJ1-2|-|TRBV10-3|TRBD1
CAIGGTGGQYGYTF
TGTGCCATCGGAGGGACAGGGGGCCAATATGGCTACACCTTC
>TRBJ2-7|once|TRBV5-1|TRBD1
CASSLGQGAVDEQYF
TGCGCCAGCAGCTTGGGACAGGGGGCAGTTGACGAGCAGTACTTC
>TRBJ1-2|-|TRBV13|TRBD1
CASGHRDSRYGYTF
TGTGCCAGCGGGCATCGGGACAGCCGCTATGGCTACACCTTC
>TRBJ2-7|-|TRBV14|-
CASSPETEPYEQYF
TGTGCCAGCAGCCCTGAAACAGAGCCCTACGAGCAGTACTTC
>TRBJ1-2|-|TRBV4-3|-
CASSQGVGGHYGYTF
TGCGCCAGCAGCCAAGGGGTAGGCGGTCACTATGGCTACACCTTC
>TRBJ2-1|-|TRBV30|TRBD2
CAWTSGYNEQFF
TGTGCCTGGACTAGCGGATACAATGAGCAGTTCTTC
>TRBJ1-2|-|TRBV27|-
CASSLSLGYGYTF
TGTGCCAGCAGTTTATCTCTGGGCTACGGCTACACCTTC
>TRBJ2-7|-|TRBV5-1|-
CASSLEGDSYEQYF
TGCGCCAGCAGCTTGGAGGGGGACTCCTACGAGCAGTACTTC
>TRBJ2-5|-|TRBV27|-
CASSLNVKGKETQYF
TGTGCCAGCAGTTTGAACGTTAAGGGGAAAGAGACCCAGTACTTC
>TRBJ2-7|-|TRBV6-1|TRBD1
CASPDRTSYEQYF
TGTGCCTCCCCGGACAGGACATCCTACGAGCAGTACTTC
>TRBJ2-2|-|TRBV14|TRBD1
CASSPAGQGRTGELFF
TGTGCCAGCAGCCCAGCGGGACAGGGTCGCACCGGGGAGCTGTTTTTT
>TRBJ2-5|-|TRBV4-1|TRBD1
CASSPSAQGAGETQYF
TGCGCCAGCAGCCCCTCCGCGCAGGGGGCAGGGGAGACCCAGTACTTC
>TRBJ2-2|few|TRBV7-2|-
CASSLVTGDTGELFF
TGTGCCAGCAGCTTAGTTACAGGCGACACCGGGGAGCTGTTTTTT
>TRBJ2-5|-|TRBV4-3|-
CASSQRRGLLARETQYF
TGCGCCAGCAGCCAGAGAAGAGGGCTGCTCGCAAGAGAGACCCAGTACTTC
>TRBJ1-2|-|TRBV15|-
CATSREDTVHLYGYTF
TGTGCCACCAGCAGAGAGGACACCGTACACTTATATGGCTACACCTTC
>TRBJ1-6|-|TRBV5-1|TRBD1
CASSMGQSSYNSPLHF
TGCGCCAGCAGCATGGGACAGAGCTCCTATAATTCACCCCTCCACTTT
>TRBJ2-7|-|TRBV9|-
CASSTPGRDPSSYEQYF
TGTGCCAGCAGCACCCCTGGTCGGGATCCGAGCTCCTACGAGCAGTACTTC
>TRBJ2-5|-|TRBV15|-
CATTGYNGETQYF
TGTGCCACCACCGGGTACAACGGGGAGACCCAGTACTTC
>TRBJ1-2|-|TRBV14|-
CASSQDPRLNYGYTF
TGTGCCAGCAGCCAAGATCCGCGGCTTAACTATGGCTACACCTTC
>TRBJ1-5|once|TRBV4-1|-
CASSQDGHNQPQHF
TGCGCCAGCAGCCAAGATGGGCACAATCAGCCCCAGCATTTT
>TRBJ2-7|-|TRBV11-3|-
CASSLVLGAAHEQYF
TGTGCCAGCAGCTTAGTCTTAGGGGCTGCCCACGAGCAGTACTTC
>TRBJ2-5|-|TRBV5-8|TRBD2
CASSLGAGGSQETQYF
TGTGCCAGCAGCTTAGGAGCGGGGGGGAGCCAAGAGACCCAGTACTTC
>TRBJ2-1|-|TRBV4-2|-
CASSQERFSGQRSYNEQFF
TGTGCCAGCAGCCAAGAGCGATTTAGCGGACAACGCTCCTACAATGAGCAGTTCTTC
>TRBJ1-6|-|TRBV7-9|TRBD1
CASTTSTGSEWNSPLHF
TGTGCCAGCACCACCTCGACAGGGTCGGAATGGAATTCACCCCTCCACTTT
>TRBJ1-2|-|TRBV28|TRBD1
CASRVGQAYGYTF
TGTGCCAGCCGAGTGGGACAGGCCTATGGCTACACCTTC
>TRBJ1-5|-|TRBV13|-
CASSLFRQPQHF
TGTGCCAGCAGCTTATTCCGTCAGCCCCAGCATTTT
>TRBJ2-5|-|TRBV7-2|TRBD2
CASRLAGGYETQYF
TGTGCCAGCAGGCTAGCGGGGGGGTATGAGACCCAGTACTTC
>TRBJ2-1|-|TRBV7-9|-
CASSLVVNEQFF
TGTGCCAGCAGCTTAGTAGTCAATGAGCAGTTCTTC
>TRBJ1-5|-|TRBV28|TRBD1
CASSPWTGNSNQPQHF
TGTGCCAGCAGTCCGTGGACAGGGAATAGCAATCAGCCCCAGCATTTT
>TRBJ2-7|-|TRBV19|-
CASKGRGTYEQYF
TGTGCCAGTAAAGGTAGGGGAACCTACGAGCAGTACTTC